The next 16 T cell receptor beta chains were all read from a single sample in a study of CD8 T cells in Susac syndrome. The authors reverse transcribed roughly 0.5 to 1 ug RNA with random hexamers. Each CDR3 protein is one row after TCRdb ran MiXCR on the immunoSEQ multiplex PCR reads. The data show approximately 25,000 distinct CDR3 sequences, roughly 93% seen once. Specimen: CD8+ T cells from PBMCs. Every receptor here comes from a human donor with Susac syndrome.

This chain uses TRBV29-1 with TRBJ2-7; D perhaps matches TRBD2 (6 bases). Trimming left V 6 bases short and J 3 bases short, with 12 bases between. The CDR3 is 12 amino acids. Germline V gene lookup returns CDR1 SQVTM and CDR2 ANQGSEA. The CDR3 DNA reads TGCAGCGTCATTCAGGACTACTACGAGCAGTACTTC. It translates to CSVIQDYYEQYF.

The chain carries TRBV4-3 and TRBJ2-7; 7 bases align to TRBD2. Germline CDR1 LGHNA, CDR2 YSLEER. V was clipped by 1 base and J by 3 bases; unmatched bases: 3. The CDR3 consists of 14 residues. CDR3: CASSQGRGIYEQYF. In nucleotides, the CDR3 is TGCGCCAGCAGCCAAGGGCGGGGGATCTACGAGCAGTACTTC.

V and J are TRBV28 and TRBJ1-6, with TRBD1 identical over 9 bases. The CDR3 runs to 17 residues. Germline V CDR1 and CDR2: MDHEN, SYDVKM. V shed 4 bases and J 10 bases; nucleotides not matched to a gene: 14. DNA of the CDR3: TGTGCCAGCAGTTCCGCTACAGGGGGCGCCCTTGGGTCACCCCTCCACTTT. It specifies CASSSATGGALGSPLHF.

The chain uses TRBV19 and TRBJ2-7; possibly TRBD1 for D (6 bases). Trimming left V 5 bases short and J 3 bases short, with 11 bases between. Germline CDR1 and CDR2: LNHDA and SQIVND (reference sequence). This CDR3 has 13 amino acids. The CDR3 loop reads CASSAGQNYEQYF. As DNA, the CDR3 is TGTGCCAGTAGTGCCGGACAGAACTACGAGCAGTACTTC.

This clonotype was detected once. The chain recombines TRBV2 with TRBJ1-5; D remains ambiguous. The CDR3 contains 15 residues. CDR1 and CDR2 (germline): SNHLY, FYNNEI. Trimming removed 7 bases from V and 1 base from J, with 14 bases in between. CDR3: CASIQSVASNQPQHF. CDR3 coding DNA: TGTGCCAGCATCCAATCTGTTGCCAGCAATCAGCCCCAGCATTTT.

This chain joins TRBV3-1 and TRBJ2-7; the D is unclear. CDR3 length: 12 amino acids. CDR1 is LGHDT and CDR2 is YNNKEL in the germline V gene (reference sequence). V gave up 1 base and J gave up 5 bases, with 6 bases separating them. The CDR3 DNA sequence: TGTGCCAGCAGCCAAGGATTCCACGAGCAGTACTTC. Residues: CASSQGFHEQYF.

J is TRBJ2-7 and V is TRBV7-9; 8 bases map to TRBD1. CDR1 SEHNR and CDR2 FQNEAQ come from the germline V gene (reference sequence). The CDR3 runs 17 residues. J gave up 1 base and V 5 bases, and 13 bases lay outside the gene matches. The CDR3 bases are TGTGCCAGCAGCCAAACCCAGGGGGCATTCTCTTCCTACGAGCAGTACTTC. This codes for CASSQTQGAFSSYEQYF.

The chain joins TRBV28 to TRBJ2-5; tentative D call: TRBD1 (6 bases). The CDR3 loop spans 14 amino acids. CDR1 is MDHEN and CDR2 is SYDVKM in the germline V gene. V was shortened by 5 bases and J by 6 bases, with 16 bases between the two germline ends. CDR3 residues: CASSPHQGWQTQYF. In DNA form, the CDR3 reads TGTGCCAGCAGTCCACACCAGGGGTGGCAGACCCAGTACTTC.

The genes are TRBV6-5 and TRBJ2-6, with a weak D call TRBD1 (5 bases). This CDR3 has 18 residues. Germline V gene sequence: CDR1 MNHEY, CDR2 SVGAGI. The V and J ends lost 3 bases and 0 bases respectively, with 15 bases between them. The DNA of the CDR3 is TGTGCCAGCAGTTATAGGGCTGGACACCGCTCTGGGGCCAACGTCCTGACTTTC. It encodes CASSYRAGHRSGANVLTF.

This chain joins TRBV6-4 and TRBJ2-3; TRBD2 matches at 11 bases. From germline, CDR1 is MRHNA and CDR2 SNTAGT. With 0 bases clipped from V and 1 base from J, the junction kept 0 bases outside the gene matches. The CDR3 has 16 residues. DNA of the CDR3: TGTGCCAGCAGTGACTCGACTAGCGGGGGCACAGATACGCAGTATTTT. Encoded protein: CASSDSTSGGTDTQYF.

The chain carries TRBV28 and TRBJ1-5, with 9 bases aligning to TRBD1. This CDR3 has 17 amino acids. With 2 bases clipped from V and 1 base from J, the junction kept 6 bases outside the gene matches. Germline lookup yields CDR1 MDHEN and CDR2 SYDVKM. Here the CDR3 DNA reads TGTGCCAGCAGTTTAATACAGGGGGCGGGGAGCAATCAGCCCCAGCATTTT. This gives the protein CASSLIQGAGSNQPQHF.

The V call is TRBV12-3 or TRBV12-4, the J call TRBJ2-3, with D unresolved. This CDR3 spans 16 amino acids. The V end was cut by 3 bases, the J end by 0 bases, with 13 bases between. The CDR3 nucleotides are TGTGCCAGCAGTTTTATCTACCCCAGGAGCACAGATACGCAGTATTTT. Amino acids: CASSFIYPRSTDTQYF.

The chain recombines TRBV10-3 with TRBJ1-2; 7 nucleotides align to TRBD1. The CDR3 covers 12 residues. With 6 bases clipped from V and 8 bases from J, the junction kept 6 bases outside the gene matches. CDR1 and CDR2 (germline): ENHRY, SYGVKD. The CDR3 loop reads CAIRGQEKGYTF. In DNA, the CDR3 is TGTGCCATCAGAGGACAGGAAAAGGGCTACACCTTC.

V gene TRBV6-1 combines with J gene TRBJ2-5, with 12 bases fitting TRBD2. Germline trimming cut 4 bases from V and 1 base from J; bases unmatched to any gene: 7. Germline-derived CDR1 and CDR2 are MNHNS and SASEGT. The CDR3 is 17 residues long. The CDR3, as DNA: TGTGCCAGCAGTGGTGGACTAGCGGGGAACATCCAAGAGACCCAGTACTTC. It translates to CASSGGLAGNIQETQYF.

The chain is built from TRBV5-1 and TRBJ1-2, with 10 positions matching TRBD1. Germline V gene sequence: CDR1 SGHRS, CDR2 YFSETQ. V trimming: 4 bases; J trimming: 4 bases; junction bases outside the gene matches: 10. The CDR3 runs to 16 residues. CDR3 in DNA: TGCGCCAGCAGCCCCGGGACAGGGGATGTAAGCTATGGCTACACCTTC. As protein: CASSPGTGDVSYGYTF. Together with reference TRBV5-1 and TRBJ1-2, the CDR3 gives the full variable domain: KAGVTQTPRYLIKTRGQQVTLSCSPISGHRSVSWYQQTPGQGLQFLFEYFSETQRNKGNFPGRFSGRQFSNSRSEMNVSTLELGDSALYLCASSPGTGDVSYGYTFGSGTRLTVV.

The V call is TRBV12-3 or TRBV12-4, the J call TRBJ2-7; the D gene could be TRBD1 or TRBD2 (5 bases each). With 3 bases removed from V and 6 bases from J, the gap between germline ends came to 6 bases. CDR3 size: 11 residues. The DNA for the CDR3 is TGTGCCAGCAGTTTCGGGGCCGAGCAGTACTTC. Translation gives CASSFGAEQYF.